This T cell receptor beta chain originates from a study of PD-L1 blockade in urothelial cancer. About the research overall: Chemotherapy regimens numbering 0 to 3 had been given to patients. Blood samples had a median of 141,255 T cells.

V lost 3 bases to trimming and J lost 5 bases, with 10 bases between them. The length of the CDR3 is 14 residues. Germline CDR1 MNHEY, CDR2 SMNVEV (reference sequence). The time point was: peripheral blood 6 weeks after treatment start. Samples were collected from each patient before treatment and during treatment. Each patient gave between 1 and 8 of them in total. The assay was immunoSEQ multiplex PCR, and TCRdb's table has in-frame clones only and misses some. The sample consists of some 120,000 clones, more than 85% of them appearing once. This clone was seen only a few times. The source material was PBMCs, sampled around atezolizumab (anti-PD-L1) treatment. The TCR sequence derives from a man aged 60 to 69 with urothelial cancer. V usage is TRBV27 and J usage is TRBJ1-4; D is possibly TRBD1 (6 bases). As DNA, the CDR3 is TGTGCCAGCAGTTTTTGGCAGGGGAATGAAAAACTGTTTTTT. Amino acid sequence: CASSFWQGNEKLFF.